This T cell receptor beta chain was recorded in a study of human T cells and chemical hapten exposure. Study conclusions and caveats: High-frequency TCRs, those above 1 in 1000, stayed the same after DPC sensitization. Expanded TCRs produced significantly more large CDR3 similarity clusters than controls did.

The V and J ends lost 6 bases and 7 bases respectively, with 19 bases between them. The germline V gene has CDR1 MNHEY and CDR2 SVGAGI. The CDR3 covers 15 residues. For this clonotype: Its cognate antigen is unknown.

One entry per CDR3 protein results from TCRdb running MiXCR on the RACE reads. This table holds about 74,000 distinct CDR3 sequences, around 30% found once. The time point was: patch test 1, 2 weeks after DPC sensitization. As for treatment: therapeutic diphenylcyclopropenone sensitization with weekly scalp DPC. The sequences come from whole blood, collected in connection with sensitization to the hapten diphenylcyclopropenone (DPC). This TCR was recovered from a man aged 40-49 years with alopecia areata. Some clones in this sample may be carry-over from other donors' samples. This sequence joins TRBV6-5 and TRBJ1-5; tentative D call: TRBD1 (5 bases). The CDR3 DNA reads TGTGCCAGCAGCCAGACCGGCAGGGCGGGGCAGCCCCAGCATTTT. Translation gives CASSQTGRAGQPQHF.